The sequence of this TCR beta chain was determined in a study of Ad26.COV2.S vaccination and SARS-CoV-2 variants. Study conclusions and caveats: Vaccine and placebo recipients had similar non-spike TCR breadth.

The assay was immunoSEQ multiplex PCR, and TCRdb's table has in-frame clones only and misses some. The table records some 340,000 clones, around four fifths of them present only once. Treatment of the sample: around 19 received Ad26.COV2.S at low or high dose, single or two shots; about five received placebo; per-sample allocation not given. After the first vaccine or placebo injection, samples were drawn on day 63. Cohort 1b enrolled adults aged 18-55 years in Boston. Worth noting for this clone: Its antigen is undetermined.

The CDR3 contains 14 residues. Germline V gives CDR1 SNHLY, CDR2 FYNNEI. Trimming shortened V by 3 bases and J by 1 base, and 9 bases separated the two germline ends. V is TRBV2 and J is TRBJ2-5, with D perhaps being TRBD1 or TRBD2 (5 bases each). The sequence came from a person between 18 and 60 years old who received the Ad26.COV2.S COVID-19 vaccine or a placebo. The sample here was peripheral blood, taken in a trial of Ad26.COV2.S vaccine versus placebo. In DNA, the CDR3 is TGTGCCAGCAGTGACGGTGGGGGCCAAGAGACCCAGTACTTC. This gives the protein CASSDGGGQETQYF.